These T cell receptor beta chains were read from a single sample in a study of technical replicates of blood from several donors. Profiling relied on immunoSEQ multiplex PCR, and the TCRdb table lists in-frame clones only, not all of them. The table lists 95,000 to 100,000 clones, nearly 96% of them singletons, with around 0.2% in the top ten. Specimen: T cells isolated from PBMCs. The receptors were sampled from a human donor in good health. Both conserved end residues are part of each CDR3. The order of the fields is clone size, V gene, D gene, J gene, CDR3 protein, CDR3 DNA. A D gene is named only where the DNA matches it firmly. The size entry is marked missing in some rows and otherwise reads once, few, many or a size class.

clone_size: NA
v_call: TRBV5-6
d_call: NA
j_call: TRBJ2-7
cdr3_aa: CASSLRAGFMGIPYEQYF
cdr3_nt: TGTGCCAGCAGCTTGAGGGCAGGGTTTATGGGTATTCCCTACGAGCAGTACTTC

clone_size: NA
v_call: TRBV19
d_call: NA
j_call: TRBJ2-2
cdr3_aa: CASSQHITGELFF
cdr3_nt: TGTGCCAGTAGCCAACACATCACCGGGGAGCTGTTTTTT

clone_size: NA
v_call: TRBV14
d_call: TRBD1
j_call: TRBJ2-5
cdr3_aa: CASSQDRGLWETQYF
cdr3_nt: TGTGCCAGCAGCCAAGACAGGGGGCTGTGGGAGACCCAGTACTTC

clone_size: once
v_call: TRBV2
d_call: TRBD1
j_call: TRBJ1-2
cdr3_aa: CASRNQDRGNYGYTF
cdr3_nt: TGTGCCAGCAGGAATCAGGACAGGGGTAACTATGGCTACACCTTC

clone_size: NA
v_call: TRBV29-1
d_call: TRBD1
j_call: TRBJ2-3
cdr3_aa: CSVVAGGAGDTQYF
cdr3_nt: TGCAGCGTTGTTGCAGGGGGCGCCGGAGATACGCAGTATTTT

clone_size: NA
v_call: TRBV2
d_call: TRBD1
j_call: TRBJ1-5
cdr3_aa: CASSDDRGNQPQHF
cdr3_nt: TGTGCCAGCAGTGATGACAGGGGCAATCAGCCCCAGCATTTT

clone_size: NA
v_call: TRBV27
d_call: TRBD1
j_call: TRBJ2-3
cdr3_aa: CASKLNRGALSTDTQYF
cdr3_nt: TGTGCCAGCAAATTAAACAGGGGTGCCCTTAGCACAGATACGCAGTATTTT

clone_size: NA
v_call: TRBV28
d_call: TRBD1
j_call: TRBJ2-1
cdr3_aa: CASSLQDRDCGEQFF
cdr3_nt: TGTGCCAGCAGTTTGCAGGACAGGGATTGTGGGGAGCAGTTCTTC

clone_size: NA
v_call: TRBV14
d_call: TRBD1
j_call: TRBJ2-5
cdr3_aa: CASSAGQGAVWTQYF
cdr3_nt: TGTGCCAGCAGCGCCGGGCAGGGGGCCGTTTGGACCCAGTACTTC

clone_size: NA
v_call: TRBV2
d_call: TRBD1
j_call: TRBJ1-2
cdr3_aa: CATRQGSSYGYTF
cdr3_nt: TGTGCCACCAGACAGGGATCGAGCTATGGCTACACCTTC

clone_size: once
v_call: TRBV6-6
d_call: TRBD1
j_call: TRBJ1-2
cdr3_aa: CASSRKDRQNGYTF
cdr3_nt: TGTGCCAGCAGTAGAAAGGACAGGCAGAATGGCTACACCTTC

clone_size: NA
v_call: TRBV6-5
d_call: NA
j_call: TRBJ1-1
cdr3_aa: CASSFQGNTEAFF
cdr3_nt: TGTGCCAGCAGTTTTCAGGGGAACACTGAAGCTTTCTTT

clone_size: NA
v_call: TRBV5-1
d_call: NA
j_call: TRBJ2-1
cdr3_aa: CASSLRLGVPYNEQFF
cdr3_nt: TGCGCCAGCAGCCTACGACTAGGAGTCCCCTACAATGAGCAGTTCTTC

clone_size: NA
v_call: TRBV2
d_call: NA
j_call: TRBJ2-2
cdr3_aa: CASANSVANTGELFF
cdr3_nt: TGTGCCAGCGCGAACAGTGTCGCAAACACCGGGGAGCTGTTTTTT

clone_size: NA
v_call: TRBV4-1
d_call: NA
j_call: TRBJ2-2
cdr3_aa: CASSQVTQGNTGELFF
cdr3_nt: TGCGCCAGCAGCCAAGTCACCCAGGGAAACACCGGGGAGCTGTTTTTT

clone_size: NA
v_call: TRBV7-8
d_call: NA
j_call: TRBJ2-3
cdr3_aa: CASSLGAGVADTQYF
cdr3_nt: TGTGCCAGCAGCTTAGGTGCAGGGGTTGCAGATACGCAGTATTTT

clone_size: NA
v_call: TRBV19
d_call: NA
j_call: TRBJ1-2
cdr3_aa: CASNERTYGYTF
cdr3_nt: TGTGCCAGTAATGAGCGAACCTATGGCTACACCTTC

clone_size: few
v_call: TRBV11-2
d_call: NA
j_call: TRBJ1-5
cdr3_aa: CASSLAPNQPQHF
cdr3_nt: TGTGCCAGCAGCTTAGCTCCGAATCAGCCCCAGCATTTT

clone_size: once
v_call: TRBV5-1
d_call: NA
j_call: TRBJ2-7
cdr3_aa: CASSLEAGFDYEQYF
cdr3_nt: TGCGCCAGCAGCTTGGAGGCCGGGTTTGACTACGAGCAGTACTTC

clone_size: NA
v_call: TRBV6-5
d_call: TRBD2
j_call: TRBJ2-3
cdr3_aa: CASRTGLATDTQYF
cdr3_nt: TGTGCCAGCCGAACGGGACTAGCGACAGATACGCAGTATTTT

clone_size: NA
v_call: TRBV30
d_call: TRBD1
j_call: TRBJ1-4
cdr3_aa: CAWRTGQDMEKLFF
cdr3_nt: TGTGCCTGGAGAACAGGACAGGATATGGAAAAACTGTTTTTT

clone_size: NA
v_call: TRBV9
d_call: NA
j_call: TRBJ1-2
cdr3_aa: CASSVDGQNHYGYTF
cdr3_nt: TGTGCCAGCAGCGTAGATGGACAGAATCACTATGGCTACACCTTC

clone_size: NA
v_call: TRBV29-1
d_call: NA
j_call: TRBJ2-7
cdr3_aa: CSVGSSVGGSYEQYF
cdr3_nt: TGCAGCGTTGGGTCGAGCGTAGGCGGCTCCTACGAGCAGTACTTC

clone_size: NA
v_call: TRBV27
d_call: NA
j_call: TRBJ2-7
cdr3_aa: CASSSETYEQYF
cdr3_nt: TGTGCCAGCAGTTCGGAGACCTACGAGCAGTACTTC

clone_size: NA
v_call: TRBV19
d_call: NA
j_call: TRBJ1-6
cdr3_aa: CASSISINSPLHF
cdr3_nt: TGTGCCAGTAGTATTAGTATTAATTCACCCCTCCACTTT

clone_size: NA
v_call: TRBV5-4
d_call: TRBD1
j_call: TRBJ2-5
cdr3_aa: CASSPGQGVSVETQYF
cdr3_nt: TGTGCCAGCAGCCCTGGACAGGGTGTCTCGGTAGAGACCCAGTACTTC

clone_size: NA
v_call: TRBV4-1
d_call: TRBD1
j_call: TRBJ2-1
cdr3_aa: CASSQRTGIREQFF
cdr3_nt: TGCGCCAGCAGCCAACGGACAGGGATAAGGGAGCAGTTCTTC

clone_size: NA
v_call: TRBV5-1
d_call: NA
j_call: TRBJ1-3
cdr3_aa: CASSLVASGSGNTIYF
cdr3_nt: TGCGCCAGCAGCTTGGTTGCCAGCGGGTCGGGAAACACCATATATTTT

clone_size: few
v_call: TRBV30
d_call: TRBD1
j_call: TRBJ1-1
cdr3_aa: CAWSEIPGQGATEAFF
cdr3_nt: TGTGCCTGGAGTGAAATCCCTGGACAGGGGGCGACTGAAGCTTTCTTT

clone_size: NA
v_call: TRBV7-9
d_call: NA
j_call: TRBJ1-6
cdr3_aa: CASTWGEGSPLHF
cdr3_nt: TGTGCCAGCACCTGGGGGGAAGGTTCACCCCTCCACTTT

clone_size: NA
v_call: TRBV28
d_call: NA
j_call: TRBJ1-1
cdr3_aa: CASSSPGTTMNTEAFF
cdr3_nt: TGTGCCAGCAGTTCCCCCGGGACAACCATGAACACTGAAGCTTTCTTT

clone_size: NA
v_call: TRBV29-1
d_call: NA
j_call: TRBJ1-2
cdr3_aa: CSVDGNNYGYTF
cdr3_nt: TGCAGCGTTGACGGGAACAACTATGGCTACACCTTC

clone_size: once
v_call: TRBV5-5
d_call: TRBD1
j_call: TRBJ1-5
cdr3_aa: CASSLGGQGGQPQHF
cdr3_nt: TGTGCCAGCAGCTTGGGGGGACAGGGAGGTCAGCCCCAGCATTTT